The source of this T cell receptor beta chain is a study of CD8 T cells in Susac syndrome. Turning to the study itself: Blood was drawn from patients with Susac syndrome. At that point, they were therapy-naive, on corticosteroids, or on intravenous immunoglobulin alone.

Sequencing targeted TCR beta in blood CD8+ and CD4+ T cells. TEMRA cells were enriched by FACS, while CD8+ and CD4+ T cells were obtained through a negative isolation that was performed magnetically. RNA was extracted with the RNeasy kit, and a quantity of about 0.45 to 1 ug was reverse transcribed using random hexamers. The authors amplified TCR beta CDR3 across 54 Vbeta and 13 Jbeta using immunoSEQ multiplex PCR. TCRdb fed the immunoSEQ multiplex PCR reads into MiXCR, producing one record per CDR3 protein. The sample shows under 200,000 distinct CDR3 sequences, around 94% of them seen only once. Trimming left V 6 bases short and J 3 bases short, with 14 bases between. Germline assignment: CDR1 MNHEY and CDR2 SVGEGT. CDR3 size: 14 residues.

The sample consisted of CD4+ T cells from PBMCs. The chain joins TRBV6-2 or TRBV6-3 to TRBJ2-5; no definite D call. This receptor was identified in a human donor with Susac syndrome. The CDR3 DNA follows: TGTGCCAGCAGAAATCACGTTGGGGAAGAGACCCAGTACTTC. It specifies CASRNHVGEETQYF.